This T cell receptor beta chain was sequenced during a study of graft-versus-host responses after intestinal transplantation. Overall study context: Tacrolimus and steroids were given for about 3 years to all recipients after anti-thymocyte globulin induction. Overall study results and limits: Early after transplant, HvG clones declined as circulating GvH clones peaked.

This CDR3 has 15 residues. J lost 4 bases, V lost 5 bases, and 6 bases had no gene match. CDR1 is LGHNA and CDR2 is YNFKEQ in the germline V gene. Comments on this clone: Its specificity is unknown.

The data were produced by immunoSEQ multiplex PCR, yet TCRdb's version contains in-frame clones alone and is incomplete. The table lists fewer than 95,000 clones, 94% of them singletons. Material: unstimulated CD4+ T cells sorted from spleen or lymph node cells, obtained before transplant. The TCR comes from a human donor who was the organ donor for an intestinal transplant. The chain carries TRBV4-2 and TRBJ2-3; 10 nucleotides line up with TRBD2. The CDR3 DNA sequence: TGTGCCAGCAGCGACAGCGGGAGGGTAGCAGATACGCAGTATTTT. This sequence encodes CASSDSGRVADTQYF.